A selection of T cell receptor beta chains follows, all from one sample in a study of spatial heterogeneity in lung cancer. TCRdb ran MiXCR on the 5' RACE reads and lists one entry per CDR3 protein. The table lists 100,000 to 120,000 distinct CDR3 sequences, more than 10% of them singletons. The sample was PBMCs, taken at follow-up. The receptors shown here come from a female donor with early-stage non-small cell lung cancer. The CDR3 runs from the conserved cysteine through the conserved F or W. The D gene is left open where the match is weak. The listing skips clone size in some rows; elsewhere it reads once, few, many or a size class.

few,TRBD1,TRBJ2-3,TRBV28,CASRGTGRTDTQYF,TGTGCCAGCAGAGGGACAGGACGCACAGATACGCAGTATTTT
few,-,TRBJ2-7,TRBV20-1,CSAIRVYEQYF,TGCAGTGCTATACGGGTCTACGAGCAGTACTTC
many,TRBD1,TRBJ1-1,TRBV4-2,CASSQASGQGNTEAFF,TGTGCCAGCAGCCAAGCCTCGGGACAGGGGAACACTGAAGCTTTCTTT
many,-,TRBJ2-6,TRBV28,CASSDIQGVTGANVLTF,TGTGCCAGCAGTGATATACAGGGAGTAACTGGGGCCAACGTCCTGACTTTC
many,TRBD1,TRBJ1-5,TRBV19,CASSMRTGVPINQPQHF,TGTGCCAGTAGTATGCGAACAGGGGTCCCAATCAATCAGCCCCAGCATTTT
many,TRBD2,TRBJ2-3,TRBV20-1,CSLTPVFLAGLNTDTQYF,TGCAGTTTGACGCCAGTATTCCTAGCGGGACTAAACACAGATACGCAGTATTTT
many,-,TRBJ2-1,TRBV2,CASSESYTSNEQFF,TGTGCCAGCAGTGAGAGTTACACGAGCAATGAGCAGTTCTTC
-,TRBD1,TRBJ2-7,TRBV6-1,CASKSDRVPYEQYF,TGTGCCAGCAAATCCGACAGGGTACCCTACGAGCAGTACTTC
few,-,TRBJ2-5,TRBV28,CASSLPPSRETQYF,TGTGCCAGCAGTTTACCTCCTAGTAGGGAGACCCAGTACTTC
many,-,TRBJ2-5,TRBV10-3,CAIRILGPETQYF,TGTGCCATCAGAATCCTTGGGCCGGAGACCCAGTACTTC
-,-,TRBJ1-1,TRBV27,CASSRLEVLTTEAFF,TGTGCCAGCAGCCGCTTGGAGGTTTTAACAACTGAAGCTTTCTTT
-,TRBD1,TRBJ1-1,TRBV7-8,CASSWQTGTGGARTEAFF,TGTGCCAGCAGCTGGCAGACCGGGACAGGGGGCGCGAGGACTGAAGCTTTCTTT
many,TRBD2,TRBJ2-1,TRBV2,CAWLGGNEQFF,TGTGCCTGGCTCGGGGGGAATGAGCAGTTCTTC
few,-,TRBJ2-1,TRBV18,CASSPPGSGNEQFF,TGTGCCAGCTCACCACCGGGGTCAGGCAATGAGCAGTTCTTC
many,TRBD1,TRBJ2-5,TRBV5-1,CASSSQGQIQETQYF,TGCGCCAGCAGCTCCCAGGGACAGATCCAAGAGACCCAGTACTTC
few,-,TRBJ2-1,TRBV7-2,CASSLRIDNEQFF,TGTGCCAGCAGCCTTCGGATTGACAATGAGCAGTTCTTC
many,TRBD1,TRBJ1-2,TRBV28,CASSLGQSRYGYTF,TGTGCCAGCAGCCTGGGACAGTCCCGATATGGCTACACCTTC
-,-,TRBJ1-6,TRBV7-3,CASSDKKRGSPLHF,TGTGCCAGCAGCGATAAAAAAAGAGGCTCACCCCTCCACTTT
-,TRBD2,TRBJ2-5,TRBV5-1,CASSLATGGDETQYF,TGCGCCAGCAGCCTGGCGACTGGGGGGGACGAGACCCAGTACTTC
-,TRBD2,TRBJ2-1,TRBV20-1,CSAKRGSSYNEQFF,TGCAGTGCTAAGCGGGGGAGCTCCTACAATGAGCAGTTCTTC
many,-,TRBJ2-3,TRBV7-9,CASSLALADTQYF,TGTGCCAGCAGCTTAGCTTTGGCAGATACGCAGTATTTT
-,TRBD2,TRBJ2-3,TRBV7-9,CASSLDGLAGTDTQYF,TGTGCCAGCAGCTTAGATGGCCTAGCGGGGACAGATACGCAGTATTTT
-,TRBD1,TRBJ2-5,TRBV7-2,CASSMRTGQETQYF,TGTGCCAGCAGCATGAGGACAGGACAAGAGACCCAGTACTTC
few,TRBD1,TRBJ1-3,TRBV18,CASRQGTGNTIYF,TGTGCCAGTCGACAGGGGACAGGAAACACCATATATTTT
many,-,TRBJ2-1,TRBV5-1,CASRVGERQDEQFF,TGCGCCAGCAGAGTGGGGGAAAGACAAGATGAGCAGTTCTTC
many,TRBD2,TRBJ2-3,TRBV18,CASSPLAGGTDTQYF,TGTGCCAGCTCACCACTAGCGGGAGGCACAGATACGCAGTATTTT
many,TRBD2,TRBJ2-3,TRBV5-4,CASSSGLAASTDTQYF,TGTGCCAGCAGCTCCGGACTAGCGGCTAGCACAGATACGCAGTATTTT
few,-,TRBJ2-7,TRBV5-1,CASSKTPSYEQYF,TGCGCCAGCAGCAAGACACCTTCCTACGAGCAGTACTTC
-,-,TRBJ1-2,TRBV19,CASSMSWGFGYTF,TGTGCCAGTAGTATGTCGTGGGGTTTTGGCTACACCTTC
-,TRBD1,TRBJ1-6,TRBV6-5,CASSYSAWTGGYNSPLHF,TGTGCCAGCAGTTACTCGGCCTGGACAGGAGGCTATAATTCACCCCTCCACTTT
many,-,TRBJ2-6,TRBV18,CASSTRAAGANVLTF,TGTGCCAGCTCCACTCGGGCGGCTGGGGCCAACGTCCTGACTTTC
-,TRBD2,TRBJ2-1,TRBV6-2/TRBV6-3,CASSKAGLARNEQFF,TGTGCCAGCAGCAAGGCGGGACTAGCGAGGAATGAGCAGTTCTTC
many,-,TRBJ2-5,TRBV6-2/TRBV6-3,CASAGSGLETQYF,TGTGCCAGCGCCGGTTCCGGCTTGGAGACCCAGTACTTC
many,-,TRBJ1-5,TRBV4-1,CASSPRLAFNQPQHF,TGCGCCAGCAGCCCGAGACTGGCTTTCAATCAGCCCCAGCATTTT
many,TRBD1,TRBJ2-2,TRBV3-1,CASSRQGPGELFF,TGTGCCAGCAGCCGACAGGGTCCGGGGGAGCTGTTTTTT
few,TRBD2,TRBJ2-1,TRBV15,CATSTLAGQSSYNEQFF,TGTGCCACCAGCACCTTAGCGGGGCAGAGCTCCTACAATGAGCAGTTCTTC
-,-,TRBJ2-3,TRBV28,CASSIVDGTDTQYF,TGTGCCAGCAGTATTGTAGATGGCACAGATACGCAGTATTTT